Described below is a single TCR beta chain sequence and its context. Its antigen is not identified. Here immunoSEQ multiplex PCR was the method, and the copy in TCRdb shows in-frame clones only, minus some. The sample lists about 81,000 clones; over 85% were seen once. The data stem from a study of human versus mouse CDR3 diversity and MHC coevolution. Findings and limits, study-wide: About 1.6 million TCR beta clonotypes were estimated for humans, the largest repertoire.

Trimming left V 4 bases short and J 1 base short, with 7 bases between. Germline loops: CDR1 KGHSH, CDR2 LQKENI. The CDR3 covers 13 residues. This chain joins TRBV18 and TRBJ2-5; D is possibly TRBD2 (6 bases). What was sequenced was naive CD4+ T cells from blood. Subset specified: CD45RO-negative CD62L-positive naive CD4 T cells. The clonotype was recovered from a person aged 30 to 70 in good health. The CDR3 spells CASSQEGQETQYF. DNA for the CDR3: TGTGCCAGCTCACAGGAGGGCCAAGAGACCCAGTACTTC.